These 12 T cell receptor beta chains share one sample of origin, sequenced in a study of graft-versus-host responses after intestinal transplantation. Assay used: immunoSEQ multiplex PCR; TCRdb lists only in-frame clones, some missing. This sample has about 100,000 clones, with about 88% found just once. These receptors are not linked to any known antigen. Sequenced material: unstimulated CD4+ T cells sorted from spleen or lymph node cells, taken before transplant. These receptors all come from a human donor who was the organ donor for an intestinal transplant.

The V gene is TRBV28, the J gene TRBJ1-4, with D uncertain. This CDR3 contains 12 residues. The germline V gene has CDR1 MDHEN and CDR2 SYDVKM. V lost 6 bases and J 8 bases, leaving 10 bases between the germline ends. As DNA, the CDR3 is TGTGCCAGCAGGAGCCCTAGGGAAAAACTGTTTTTT. Encoded protein: CASRSPREKLFF.

This clone showed up just once. The chain links TRBV7-3 to TRBJ1-5; 9 nucleotides match TRBD1. Trimming took 5 bases from V and 7 from J; bases not matched to a gene: 12. Germline V CDR1 and CDR2: SGHTA, FQGTGA. The CDR3 consists of 16 residues. The CDR3 reads CASSVTPGQGGQPQHF. The DNA for the CDR3 is TGTGCCAGCAGCGTCACTCCGGGACAGGGCGGGCAGCCCCAGCATTTT.

The J gene is TRBJ1-5, the V gene TRBV9; 7 bases line up with TRBD1. V lost 4 bases to trimming and J lost 4 bases; unmatched junction nucleotides: 8. This CDR3 has 15 amino acids. The germline CDR1 and CDR2 sequences are SGDLS and YYNGEE. CDR3 protein: CASSLLGGANQPQHF. DNA for the CDR3: TGTGCCAGCAGCTTGTTAGGGGGCGCGAATCAGCCCCAGCATTTT.

The J gene is TRBJ1-3, the V gene TRBV7-8, with D perhaps matching TRBD1 (5 bases). Trimming removed 3 bases from V and 0 bases from J, with 9 bases in between. The germline gives CDR1 SGHVS, CDR2 FQNEAQ. The CDR3 has 15 amino acids. CDR3 residues: CASSFQGLSGNTIYF. The CDR3 nucleotides are TGTGCCAGCAGCTTCCAGGGACTCTCTGGAAACACCATATATTTT.

This chain links TRBV5-6 with TRBJ2-3; perhaps TRBD2 as D (5 bases). Germline V gene data show CDR1 as SGHDT and CDR2 as YYEEEE. The CDR3 is made up of 13 amino acids. Trimming stripped 4 bases from V and 6 bases from J, with 12 bases between. The CDR3 is CASSVTRADTQYF. The DNA of the CDR3 is TGTGCCAGCAGCGTTACTAGGGCCGATACGCAGTATTTT.

This chain links TRBV19 with TRBJ2-7, with 7 bases identical to TRBD1. Germline CDR1 reads LNHDA; CDR2 reads SQIVND (reference sequence). The junction had 13 bases not matched to a gene; V was cut back by 6 bases and J by 2 bases. CDR3 length: 16 residues. The CDR3 sequence is CASRPTSRTGTYEQYF. As DNA, the CDR3 is TGTGCCAGTAGACCAACCTCTCGGACAGGAACCTACGAGCAGTACTTC.

In this sample, this clone turned up once. The J gene is TRBJ2-2, the V gene TRBV7-8; either TRBD1 or TRBD2 may fit D (7 bases each). The CDR3 runs to 15 residues. Germline V gene lookup returns CDR1 SGHVS and CDR2 FQNEAQ. Deletions cut 0 bases from V and 5 bases from J, with 10 bases between. The CDR3 sequence is CASSLAQGGTGELFF. The CDR3 region has the DNA TGTGCCAGCAGCTTAGCCCAGGGGGGGACCGGGGAGCTGTTTTTT.

This sequence joins TRBV30 and TRBJ1-6; the match to TRBD1 covers 7 bases. V shed 6 bases, J shed 7 bases, and the junction held 3 bases outside the gene matches. CDR3 size: 12 residues. Germline CDR1 GTSNPN, CDR2 SVGIG (reference sequence). The CDR3 DNA is TGTGCCTGCGACAGGGTAAATTCACCCCTCCACTTT. This encodes CACDRVNSPLHF. The full variable domain, completed using reference TRBV30 and TRBJ1-6, is SQTIHQWPATLVQPVGSPLSLECTVEGTSNPNLYWYRQAAGRGLQLLFYSVGIGQISSEVPQNLSASRPQDRQFILSSKKLLLSDSGFYLCACDRVNSPLHFGNGTRLTVT.

The chain links TRBV5-1 to TRBJ1-2; D is perhaps TRBD1 (6 bases). Per germline, CDR1 SGHRS and CDR2 YFSETQ. V dropped 0 bases and J dropped 4 bases, with 19 bases sitting between them. The CDR3 spans 17 residues. The CDR3 protein is CASSLGATGALGYGYTF. Here the CDR3 DNA reads TGCGCCAGCAGCTTGGGGGCGACAGGTGCCCTCGGCTATGGCTACACCTTC.

The V and J genes are TRBV7-9 and TRBJ1-2, with a possible D match to TRBD1 (5 bases). CDR1 and CDR2 from the germline V gene are SEHNR and FQNEAQ (reference sequence). The CDR3 totals 14 residues. Trimming removed 5 bases from V and 7 bases from J, with 17 bases in between. DNA of the CDR3: TGTGCCAGCAGCCGGGGCCTAATCTCCTCTGGCTACACCTTC. Its translation: CASSRGLISSGYTF.

The chain combines TRBV9 with TRBJ1-3; 7 nucleotides match TRBD1. The germline gives CDR1 SGDLS, CDR2 YYNGEE. After removal of 4 bases from V and 0 bases from J, the junction contained 7 bases not matched to a gene. This CDR3 is 16 amino acids long. The chain's CDR3 is CASSKGTESSGNTIYF. DNA for the CDR3: TGTGCCAGCAGCAAAGGGACAGAAAGCTCTGGAAACACCATATATTTT.

The chain employs TRBV5-1 and TRBJ1-6; D not certain. Germline V gene sequence: CDR1 SGHRS, CDR2 YFSETQ. Trimming took off 0 bases at V and 7 bases at J, with 11 bases between the two ends. The CDR3 loop spans 15 amino acids. The CDR3 DNA is TGCGCCAGCAGCTTGGAGCCGGGCGGGAATTCACCCCTCCACTTT. Protein sequence: CASSLEPGGNSPLHF.